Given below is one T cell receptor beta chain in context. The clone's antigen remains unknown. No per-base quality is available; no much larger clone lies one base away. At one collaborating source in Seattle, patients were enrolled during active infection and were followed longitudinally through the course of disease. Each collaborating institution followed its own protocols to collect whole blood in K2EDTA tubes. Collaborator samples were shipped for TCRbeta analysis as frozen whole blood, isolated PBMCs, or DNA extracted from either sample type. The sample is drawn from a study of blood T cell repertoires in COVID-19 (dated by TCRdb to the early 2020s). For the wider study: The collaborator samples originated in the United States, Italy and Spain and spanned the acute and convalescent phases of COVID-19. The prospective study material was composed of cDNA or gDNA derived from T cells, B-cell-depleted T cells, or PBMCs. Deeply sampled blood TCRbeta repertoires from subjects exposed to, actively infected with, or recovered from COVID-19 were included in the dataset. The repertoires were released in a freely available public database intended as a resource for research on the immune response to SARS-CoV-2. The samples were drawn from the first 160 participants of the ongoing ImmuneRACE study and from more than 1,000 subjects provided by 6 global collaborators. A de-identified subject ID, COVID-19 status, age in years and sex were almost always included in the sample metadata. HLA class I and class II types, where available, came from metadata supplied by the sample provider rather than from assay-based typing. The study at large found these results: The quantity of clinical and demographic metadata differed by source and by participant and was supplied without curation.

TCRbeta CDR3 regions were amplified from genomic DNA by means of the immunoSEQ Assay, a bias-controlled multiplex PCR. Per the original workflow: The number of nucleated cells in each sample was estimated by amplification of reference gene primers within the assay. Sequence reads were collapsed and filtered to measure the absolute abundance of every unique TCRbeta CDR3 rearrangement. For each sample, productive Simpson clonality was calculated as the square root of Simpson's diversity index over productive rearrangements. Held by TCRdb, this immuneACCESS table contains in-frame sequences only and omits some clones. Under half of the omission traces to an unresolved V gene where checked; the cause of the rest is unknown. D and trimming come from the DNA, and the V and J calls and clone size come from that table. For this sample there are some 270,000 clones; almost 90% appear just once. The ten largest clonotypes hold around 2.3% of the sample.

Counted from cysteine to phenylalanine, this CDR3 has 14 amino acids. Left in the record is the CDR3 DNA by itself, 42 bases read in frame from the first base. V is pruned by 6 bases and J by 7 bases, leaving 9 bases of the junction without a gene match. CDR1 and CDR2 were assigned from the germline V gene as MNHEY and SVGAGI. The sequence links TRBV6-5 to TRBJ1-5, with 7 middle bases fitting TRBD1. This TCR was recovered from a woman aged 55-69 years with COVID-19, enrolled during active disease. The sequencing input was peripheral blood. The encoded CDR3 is CASSLGQDTQPQHF. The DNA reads TGTGCCAGCAGCCTAGGACAGGATACGCAGCCCCAGCATTTT.